Each of the 21 T cell receptor beta chains below was sequenced from the same sample in a study of long-term antiretroviral therapy in people with HIV. A v3.0 immunoSEQ assay was performed at survey level. Sequencing was performed with immunoSEQ multiplex PCR; in TCRdb, only in-frame clones are kept and a portion is missing. The sample holds fewer than 45,000 clones; 90% to 95% are singletons and the top ten take less than 3%. Sequences were derived from unsorted PBMCs, sampled 3.7 years after starting antiretroviral therapy. These receptor sequences come from a woman in her forties or fifties with HIV.

The chain employs TRBV4-3 and TRBJ1-4, with a weak D call TRBD1 (5 bases). Germline CDR1 LGHNA, CDR2 YSLEER. The CDR3 has 16 residues. Trimming stripped 0 bases from V and 5 bases from J, with 13 bases between. CDR3 region: CASSQDSGGQNEKLFF. CDR3 bases: TGCGCCAGCAGCCAAGATAGCGGGGGTCAGAATGAAAAACTGTTTTTT.

V and J are TRBV5-1 and TRBJ2-5, with D unclear. Germline CDR1 SGHRS, CDR2 YFSETQ. Trimming shortened V by 0 bases and J by 6 bases, and 15 bases separated the two germline ends. This CDR3 is 15 amino acids long. The CDR3 sequence: CASSLDSGSLQTQYF. The CDR3 nucleotides read TGCGCCAGCAGCTTGGATTCTGGGTCACTCCAGACCCAGTACTTC. Looking up the rest from reference TRBV5-1 and TRBJ2-5 gives the full variable domain: KAGVTQTPRYLIKTRGQQVTLSCSPISGHRSVSWYQQTPGQGLQFLFEYFSETQRNKGNFPGRFSGRQFSNSRSEMNVSTLELGDSALYLCASSLDSGSLQTQYFGPGTRLLVL.

The rearrangement links TRBV5-1 to TRBJ1-4; 7 bases are shared with TRBD1. Per the germline V gene, CDR1 is SGHRS and CDR2 is YFSETQ. CDR3 length: 14 amino acids. The ends lost 4 bases at V and 4 bases at J; junction bases unmatched: 4. This chain's CDR3 is CASSPGQINEKLFF. The CDR3 bases are TGCGCCAGCAGCCCGGGACAGATTAATGAAAAACTGTTTTTT.

This chain joins TRBV5-4 and TRBJ1-2, with D perhaps TRBD1 (6 bases). The CDR3 is made up of 15 amino acids. Germline CDR1 is SGHNT and CDR2 is YYREEE (reference sequence). V gave up 4 bases and J gave up 4 bases, with 17 bases separating them. CDR3 sequence: CASSTEDSGSYGYTF. The CDR3 region has the DNA TGTGCCAGCAGCACGGAGGACAGCGGTAGCTATGGCTACACCTTC.

The CDR3: CASSLGQGSSYNEQFF. CDR3 sequence (DNA): TGCGCCAGCAGCTTGGGGCAGGGAAGCTCCTACAATGAGCAGTTCTTC. The chain combines TRBV5-1 with TRBJ2-1; D is perhaps TRBD1 (5 bases). Deletions cut 0 bases from V and 0 bases from J, with 10 bases between. There are 16 residues in the CDR3. The germline V gene has CDR1 SGHRS and CDR2 YFSETQ.

The chain employs TRBV10-3 and TRBJ2-7; D is ambiguous. There are 13 residues in the CDR3. The V gene lost 2 bases and the J gene lost 3 bases, with 8 bases spanning the gap. Per germline, CDR1 ENHRY and CDR2 SYGVKD. The CDR3, as DNA: TGTGCCATCAGTGAGCCCGGGTACTACGAGCAGTACTTC. Protein product: CAISEPGYYEQYF.

The chain links TRBV5-6 to TRBJ1-1; D uncertain. Germline-derived CDR1 and CDR2 are SGHDT and YYEEEE. V was trimmed by 4 bases and J by 9 bases, leaving 16 bases between them. The CDR3 contains 13 residues. CDR3 loop: CASSLTPSSQAFF. CDR3 DNA: TGTGCCAGCAGCCTTACACCCAGCTCTCAAGCTTTCTTT.

For the CDR3, the DNA is TGTGCCAGCAGTTACTCCGACAGTTCCTACACCTTC. Encoded protein: CASSYSDSSYTF. The chain employs TRBV6-5 and TRBJ1-2; a weak D match, TRBD1 (5 bases). V was cut by 0 bases and J by 10 bases, with 9 bases left in between. Germline loops: CDR1 MNHEY, CDR2 SVGAGI. CDR3 length: 12 residues.

J is TRBJ2-7 and V is TRBV6-4, with TRBD1 matching over 10 bases. This CDR3 is 15 amino acids long. Trimming removed 7 bases from V and 4 bases from J; junction bases left unmatched: 10. Germline CDR1 MRHNA, CDR2 SNTAGT. Here the CDR3 reads CASIVGTGEIYEQYF. CDR3 sequence (DNA): TGTGCCAGCATCGTCGGGACAGGGGAAATTTACGAGCAGTACTTC.

The chain couples TRBV29-1 to TRBJ2-3; tentatively, D is TRBD2 (7 bases). Germline V CDR1 and CDR2: SQVTM, ANQGSEA. The V and J ends lost 2 bases and 5 bases respectively, with 11 bases between them. The CDR3 totals 13 residues. CDR3 in DNA: TGCAGCGTTGAATGGGAGGGGGGAGATACGCAGTATTTT. This encodes CSVEWEGGDTQYF.

The rearrangement uses TRBV29-1 and TRBJ2-5; the D call may be TRBD1 or TRBD2 (6 bases each). The CDR3 is made up of 14 amino acids. Per the germline V gene, CDR1 is SQVTM and CDR2 is ANQGSEA. The V end lost 4 bases, the J end lost 4 bases, and 16 bases lay between the germline ends. The CDR3 protein is CSVAAQGRPETQYF. The CDR3 DNA reads as TGCAGCGTTGCTGCCCAGGGGAGGCCAGAGACCCAGTACTTC.

This chain connects TRBV5-5 to TRBJ1-2; D is unresolved. Germline V CDR1 and CDR2: SGHKS, YYEKEE (reference sequence). V lost 4 bases and J lost 4, with 11 bases in between. The CDR3 has 13 residues. As DNA, the CDR3 is TGTGCCAGCAGCCCTCTTCCCAGCTATGGCTACACCTTC. It translates to CASSPLPSYGYTF.

V and J are TRBV7-9 and TRBJ1-1, with TRBD1 as a possible D gene (5 bases). The CDR3 contains 14 residues. CDR1 and CDR2 (germline): SEHNR, FQNEAQ (reference sequence). The ends were cut back, 4 bases at V and 1 base at J, with 10 bases in the middle. This chain's CDR3 is CASSWGGKNTEAFF. The CDR3 coding sequence is TGTGCCAGCAGCTGGGGGGGGAAGAACACTGAAGCTTTCTTT.

The chain couples TRBV7-2 to TRBJ1-1; D remains unclear. The CDR3 has 14 amino acids. The germline V and J ends were trimmed by 1 base and 5 bases, with 11 bases remaining between them. CDR1 and CDR2 from the germline V gene are SGHTA and FQGNSA. CDR3 amino acids: CASSLGLLTTEAFF. The CDR3 DNA follows: TGTGCCAGCAGCTTAGGCCTTCTCACGACTGAAGCTTTCTTT.

This chain uses TRBV4-1 with TRBJ1-5; 9 nucleotides align to TRBD1. Germline V gene data show CDR1 as MGHRA and CDR2 as YSYEKL. The CDR3 is 16 residues long. Trimming at V came to 0 bases and at J to 5 bases, leaving 5 bases not matched to a gene. This CDR3 reads CASSQDSGQGDQPQHF. In DNA form, the CDR3 reads TGCGCCAGCAGCCAAGATTCGGGACAGGGCGATCAGCCCCAGCATTTT.

The gene calls are TRBV7-9 and TRBJ2-7; TRBD2 agrees at 8 bases. The junction had 1 base not matched to a gene; V was cut back by 1 base and J by 2 bases. There are 14 residues in the CDR3. Per the germline V gene, CDR1 is SEHNR and CDR2 is FQNEAQ (reference sequence). The CDR3 loop is CASSLGGGPYEQYF. The CDR3 DNA follows: TGTGCCAGCAGCTTAGGCGGGGGGCCCTACGAGCAGTACTTC.

The rearrangement links TRBV29-1 to TRBJ1-2; D call uncertain. This CDR3 contains 15 residues. CDR1 and CDR2 (germline): SQVTM, ANQGSEA. Trimming took off 0 bases at V and 4 bases at J, with 15 bases between the two ends. The DNA for the CDR3 is TGCAGCGTTGAAGATCGGCGAAGCACCCCCTATGGCTACACCTTC. As protein: CSVEDRRSTPYGYTF.

V gene TRBV30 combines with J gene TRBJ1-1, with D unresolved. The germline CDR1 and CDR2 sequences are GTSNPN and SVGIG (reference sequence). The germline V and J ends were trimmed by 3 bases and 8 bases, with 16 bases remaining between them. The CDR3 has 13 amino acids. CDR3 protein: CAWSPGGQREAFF. CDR3 bases: TGTGCCTGGAGCCCAGGCGGCCAACGCGAAGCTTTCTTT.

The chain combines TRBV7-9 with TRBJ1-2; 7 bases align to TRBD1. Trimming removed 4 bases from V and 3 bases from J; junction bases left unmatched: 14. CDR3 length equals 17 residues. In germline, CDR1 is SEHNR, CDR2 FQNEAQ (reference sequence). In nucleotides, the CDR3 is TGTGCCAGCAGCTCAGGAGAGGGCCCCAGGGGGTACTATGGCTACACCTTC. Translation: CASSSGEGPRGYYGYTF.

This rearrangement joins TRBV5-6 to TRBJ2-2; 10 bases map to TRBD1. Germline V gene lookup returns CDR1 SGHDT and CDR2 YYEEEE. The CDR3 spans 17 residues. The V segment lost 0 bases and the J segment 4 bases; nucleotides outside the gene matches: 6. The chain's CDR3 is CASSLAGTGALTGELFF. CDR3 sequence (DNA): TGTGCCAGCAGCTTGGCCGGGACAGGGGCCCTCACCGGGGAGCTGTTTTTT.

The chain joins TRBV19 to TRBJ1-4; D perhaps matches TRBD1 (6 bases). Trimming shortened V by 7 bases and J by 8 bases, and 17 bases separated the two germline ends. The CDR3 totals 14 residues. Germline CDR1 reads LNHDA; CDR2 reads SQIVND (reference sequence). CDR3 in DNA: TGTGCCAGTATTGGACAGACCTTAGGGGAAAAACTGTTTTTT. Amino acids: CASIGQTLGEKLFF.